This T cell receptor (beta chain) was identified in a study of human T cells and chemical hapten exposure. TCRdb reanalysed the RACE reads using MiXCR and keeps one entry per CDR3 protein. The sample lists some 350,000 distinct CDR3 sequences; around 6% were seen once. The trim removed 4 bases at V and 6 bases at J, leaving 6 bases unmatched. This CDR3 spans 14 amino acids. Germline V gene lookup returns CDR1 SGHAT and CDR2 FQNNGV. This clonotype was seen repeatedly, ten times or more. Time point here: patch test 2, 6 weeks after DPC sensitization. Treatment denoted: therapeutic diphenylcyclopropenone sensitization with weekly scalp DPC.

This clonotype originated in a woman younger than 35 with alopecia areata. Some clones in this sample may be carry-over from other donors' samples. The sample was whole blood, taken in connection with sensitization to the hapten diphenylcyclopropenone (DPC). The gene calls are TRBV11-2 and TRBJ1-1; 9 bases are a match to TRBD1. The CDR3 bases are TGTGCCAGCAGCTACGGGACAGGGTACGCTGAAGCTTTCTTT. It is translated as CASSYGTGYAEAFF. Supplemented by reference TRBV11-2 and TRBJ1-1, the full variable domain reads EAGVAQSPRYKIIEKRQSVAFWCNPISGHATLYWYQQILGQGPKLLIQFQNNGVVDDSQLPKDRFSAERLKGVDSTLKIQPAKLEDSAVYLCASSYGTGYAEAFFGQGTRLTVV.